Listed here are 25 T cell receptor beta chains from one sample, sequenced in a study of CDR3 diversity in severe acne. In TCRdb, the PCR reads were re-called with MiXCR into one record per CDR3 protein. The sample consists of 85,000 to 120,000 distinct CDR3 sequences, approximately 47% of them appearing once. The sequencing input was blood. These receptors originate from a male donor with acne.

This clonotype appeared many times. The V and J genes are TRBV7-9 and TRBJ2-1, with D uncertain. The germline V gene encodes CDR1 SEHNR and CDR2 FQNEAQ (reference sequence). The CDR3 loop spans 12 amino acids. V lost 1 base, J lost 8 bases, and 6 bases lay in between. For the CDR3, the DNA is TGTGCCAGCAGCTTAGAGTCCCATGAGCAGTTCTTC. It specifies CASSLESHEQFF.

This clonotype was seen ten or more times. This rearrangement joins TRBV10-3 to TRBJ1-3; D is unresolved. V dropped 2 bases and J dropped 0 bases, with 2 bases sitting between them. Germline CDR1 is ENHRY and CDR2 is SYGVKD. The CDR3 length is 13 residues. Written as DNA, the CDR3 is TGTGCCATCAGTGAGGTCTCTGGAAACACCATATATTTT. Residues: CAISEVSGNTIYF.

The rearrangement uses TRBV10-3 and TRBJ1-1; no clear D gene. V gave up 10 bases and J gave up 7 bases, with 19 bases separating them. CDR3 length equals 13 residues. Germline values: CDR1 ENHRY, CDR2 SYGVKD. The CDR3 nucleotides read TGTGCCAGCAGACTCCTTGCTGCGAATGAAGCTTTCTTT. The encoded protein is CASRLLAANEAFF.

In its sample, this clonotype was seen many times. The rearrangement links TRBV19 to TRBJ1-5; maybe TRBD1 (6 bases). In germline, CDR1 is LNHDA, CDR2 SQIVND (reference sequence). The CDR3 runs to 13 residues. The V and J ends lost 8 bases and 4 bases respectively, with 12 bases between them. The CDR3 region has the DNA TGTGCCAGTGAAGGACAGTGGAATCAGCCCCAGCATTTT. This sequence encodes CASEGQWNQPQHF.

This chain joins TRBV7-9 and TRBJ2-7, with 11 bases identical to TRBD2. The CDR3 loop spans 17 amino acids. The germline V gene has CDR1 SEHNR and CDR2 FQNEAQ (reference sequence). The V and J ends lost 3 bases and 0 bases, in that order; junction bases with no gene match: 7. CDR3 sequence reads: CASSLMAGTSGSYEQYF. The DNA for the CDR3 is TGTGCCAGCAGCTTGATGGCCGGGACTAGCGGCTCCTACGAGCAGTACTTC.

This clonotype was seen more than once but under ten times. The V and J genes are TRBV6-1 and TRBJ2-2; D call uncertain. V was shortened by 4 bases and J by 7 bases, with 10 bases between the two germline ends. Germline CDR1 and CDR2: MNHNS and SASEGT. This CDR3 is built from 13 residues. The CDR3 sequence is CASSGGRSGELFF. CDR3 DNA: TGTGCCAGCAGTGGCGGACGGAGCGGGGAGCTGTTTTTT.

The chain joins TRBV6-1 to TRBJ1-5; D is possibly TRBD1 (5 bases). The germline gives CDR1 MNHNS, CDR2 SASEGT. The CDR3 covers 14 residues. The germline V and J ends were trimmed by 6 bases and 1 base, with 10 bases remaining between them. CDR3 sequence (DNA): TGTGCCAGCAGGCAGGGAGGAAGCAATCAGCCCCAGCATTTT. The encoded protein is CASRQGGSNQPQHF.

The chain joins TRBV11-1 to TRBJ2-3; 13 positions agree with TRBD2. The trim removed 1 base at V and 4 bases at J, leaving 17 bases unmatched. This CDR3 comprises 21 residues. From germline, CDR1 is SGHAT and CDR2 FQDESV (reference sequence). The CDR3 region has the DNA TGTGCCAGCAGCTTAGGAGGACTAGCGGGAGAAGTAGGTGTTCGAGCAGATACGCAGTATTTT. It translates to CASSLGGLAGEVGVRADTQYF.

The gene calls are TRBV2 and TRBJ2-2; 12 bases fit TRBD2. CDR3 length equals 15 residues. Trimming removed 8 bases from V and 7 bases from J; junction bases left unmatched: 8. CDR1 and CDR2 from the germline V gene are SNHLY and FYNNEI. The CDR3 DNA reads as TGTGCCAGCGTTCCTAGCGGGGGGGCTGTCGGGGAGCTGTTTTTT. Protein: CASVPSGGAVGELFF.

This clonotype was seen a few times. V gene TRBV28 combines with J gene TRBJ1-1, with D possibly being TRBD1 (5 bases). The CDR3 has 13 residues. CDR1 MDHEN and CDR2 SYDVKM come from the germline V gene. Trimming removed 5 bases from V and 4 bases from J, with 11 bases in between. CDR3 region: CASSRLGVTEAFF. The CDR3 DNA reads TGTGCCAGCAGTCGTTTGGGGGTCACTGAAGCTTTCTTT.

The rearrangement uses TRBV7-2 and TRBJ2-7, with 10 bases matching TRBD2. Germline V gene lookup returns CDR1 SGHTA and CDR2 FQGNSA. The CDR3 extends over 16 amino acids. The V gene end was trimmed by 6 bases and the J gene end by 4 bases; junction bases not matched to a gene: 12. CDR3 DNA sequence: TGTGCCAGCAGTTCCACCTTGGGACTAGCGCAATACGAGCAGTACGTC. It encodes CASSSTLGLAQYEQYV.

On this clonotype: A read error may explain this, as a much larger clone is one base away. This likely comes from a read error, as the CDR3 has no conserved phenylalanine or tryptophan at its end. V and J are TRBV2 and TRBJ1-3; D is unresolved. Trimming removed 7 bases from V and 9 bases from J, with 16 bases in between. There are 13 residues in the CDR3. Looked up from germline, CDR1 is SNHLY and CDR2 is FYNNEI. This CDR3 is CASIRTASGTIYS. The DNA for the CDR3 is TGTGCCAGCATTCGGACGGCGTCCGGCACCATATATTCT.

This chain joins TRBV7-9 and TRBJ1-2, with 8 bases that match TRBD1. Trimming removed 5 bases from V and 8 bases from J; junction bases left unmatched: 10. CDR1 SEHNR and CDR2 FQNEAQ come from the germline V gene (reference sequence). There are 14 residues in the CDR3. CDR3 sequence (DNA): TGTGCCAGCAGCGTTACGACAGGGGAAGGCGGCTACACCTTC. The encoded protein is CASSVTTGEGGYTF.

The chain recombines TRBV6-2 or TRBV6-3 with TRBJ1-4; D gene uncertain. V dropped 5 bases and J dropped 8 bases, with 9 bases sitting between them. The germline gives CDR1 MNHEY, CDR2 SVGEGT. The CDR3 is 12 residues long. This CDR3 is CASSEAGEKLFF. DNA for the CDR3: TGTGCCAGCAGTGAAGCTGGAGAAAAACTGTTTTTT.

This clonotype was seen many times. This sequence joins TRBV20-1 and TRBJ2-2; D unclear. The CDR3 totals 16 residues. Germline-derived CDR1 and CDR2 are DFQATT and SNEGSKA (reference sequence). The V end was cut by 6 bases, the J end by 0 bases, with 17 bases between. CDR3 bases: TGCAGTGCCCTCCCCGGGTTAAGGGCGAACACCGGGGAGCTGTTTTTT. It specifies CSALPGLRANTGELFF.

There are many counts of this clonotype. The V call is TRBV19, the J call TRBJ1-1; 8 bases are shared with TRBD1. Germline trimming cut 7 bases from V and 1 base from J; bases unmatched to any gene: 8. The CDR3 sequence is 15 residues long. CDR1 is LNHDA, CDR2 SQIVND, per germline (reference sequence). The CDR3 nucleotides read TGTGCCAGTACGCCCGACAGGGGTGAGAACACTGAAGCTTTCTTT. As protein: CASTPDRGENTEAFF.

The CDR3 sequence is CASSPWTGAISPLHF. The CDR3 bases are TGTGCCAGCAGCCCCTGGACAGGGGCGATTTCACCCCTCCACTTT. The chain combines TRBV7-9 with TRBJ1-6; 9 positions agree with TRBD1. This CDR3 has 15 residues. Germline CDR1 and CDR2: SEHNR and FQNEAQ (reference sequence). The junction had 8 bases not matched to a gene; V was cut back by 5 bases and J by 9 bases. Based on the CDR3 plus reference TRBV7-9 and TRBJ1-6, the full variable domain is DTGVSQNPRHKITKRGQNVTFRCDPISEHNRLYWYRQTLGQGPEFLTYFQNEAQLEKSRLLSDRFSAERPKGSFSTLEIQRTEQGDSAMYLCASSPWTGAISPLHFGNGTRLTVT.

Concerning this clonotype itself: An end of the junction does not agree with germline; a read error may underlie this. The chain couples TRBV7-3 to TRBJ1-3; 9 nucleotides agree with TRBD1. The CDR3 runs to 16 residues. Germline lookup yields CDR1 SGHTA and CDR2 FQGTGA. CDR3 sequence reads: CTSSSSGTGSGNTIYF. The CDR3 DNA reads as TGTACCAGCAGCTCATCCGGGACAGGGTCTGGAAACACCATATATTTT.

This clonotype was recorded only once. This chain links TRBV12-3 or TRBV12-4 with TRBJ1-4, with D tentatively TRBD1 (6 bases). Trimming shortened V by 4 bases and J by 2 bases, and 14 bases separated the two germline ends. The CDR3 is made up of 16 amino acids. CDR3 nucleotide sequence: TGTGCCAGCAGTTCAGGGGCCCCTGTGACTAATGAAAAACTGTTTTTT. It translates to CASSSGAPVTNEKLFF.

On this clonotype itself: A much more abundant neighbour one base away suggests this may be a read error. The rearrangement links TRBV10-2 to TRBJ2-5; 9 bases line up with TRBD2. Germline V lookup: CDR1 WSHSY, CDR2 SAAADI. J gave up 1 base and V 8 bases, and 5 bases lay outside the gene matches. The CDR3 is 14 residues long. The CDR3 region has the DNA TGCGCCAGCGGTCTTAGCGGGGGCCAAGAGACCCAGTACTTC. It specifies CASGLSGGQETQYF.

This clonotype appeared a single time. A much bigger clone sits one base away, suggesting this may be a read error. This chain connects TRBV20-1 to TRBJ2-3, with D possibly TRBD2 on 6 matching bases. Germline CDR1 is DFQATT and CDR2 is SNEGSKA (reference sequence). V lost 0 bases to trimming and J lost 8 bases, with 12 bases between them. The CDR3 has 13 residues. CDR3 nucleotide sequence: TGCAGTGCTAGAGATCAAGGAGCGGGTACGCAGTATTTT. This translates into CSARDQGAGTQYF.

This clonotype was recorded at least ten times. J is TRBJ2-1 and V is TRBV9; the match to TRBD2 covers 14 bases. Unmatched junction bases numbered 4, after V lost 0 bases and J lost 8 bases. Per germline, CDR1 SGDLS and CDR2 YYNGEE. The CDR3 extends over 16 amino acids. This CDR3 reads CASSVVGLAGVDEQFF. As DNA, the CDR3 is TGTGCCAGCAGCGTAGTGGGACTAGCGGGAGTCGATGAGCAGTTCTTC. The full variable domain, its missing parts supplied by reference TRBV9 and TRBJ2-1, is DSGVTQTPKHLITATGQRVTLRCSPRSGDLSVYWYQQSLDQGLQFLIQYYNGEERAKGNILERFSAQQFPDLHSELNLSSLELGDSALYFCASSVVGLAGVDEQFFGPGTRLTVL.

With respect to this clonotype: Mismatch with germline at one junction end may stem from a read error. The chain uses TRBV3-1 and TRBJ2-5, with D perhaps TRBD1 (6 bases). The CDR3 is made up of 13 amino acids. Germline V gene sequence: CDR1 LGHDT, CDR2 YNNKEL (reference sequence). The CDR3 is CASSLGSGTRLDF. CDR3 sequence (DNA): TGTGCCAGCAGCCTAGGTTCCGGGACAAGGCTTGACTTC.

The V call is TRBV7-2, the J call TRBJ1-3, with TRBD1 matching 9 bases. This CDR3 region has 17 residues. The junction had 7 bases not matched to a gene; V was cut back by 4 bases and J by 0 bases. Germline V lookup: CDR1 SGHTA, CDR2 FQGNSA. This chain's CDR3 is CASSSGQGRGSGNTIYF. CDR3 bases: TGTGCCAGCAGCTCTGGACAGGGGAGGGGCTCTGGAAACACCATATATTTT.

Turning to this clonotype: This may be a read error: a much more frequent sequence differs by one nucleotide. The CDR3 DNA reads TGTGCCAGCAGTGAAAGGCAGGAGGAATATAGTTCACCCCTCCACTTT. It yields the protein CASSERQEEYSSPLHF. The genes are TRBV6-1 and TRBJ1-6; D unresolved. This CDR3 is 16 amino acids long. CDR1 is MNHNS, CDR2 SASEGT, per germline.